A selection of T cell receptor beta chains follows, all from one sample in a study of blood T cell repertoires in COVID-19. Using immunoSEQ multiplex PCR, the repertoire was profiled, and TCRdb retains in-frame clones only, with some absent. The repertoire consists of 120,000 to 150,000 clones, with 90% occurring once and the leading ten covering about 10%. Material: peripheral blood. The receptors shown here come from a woman older than 75 with acute or convalescent COVID-19. CDR3s include the opening cysteine and the closing phenylalanine or tryptophan. Each record gives: V gene, CDR3 length, D gene, J gene, CDR3 DNA, CDR3 protein. A D gene is named only where the DNA matches it firmly.

TRBV9	15	TRBD1	TRBJ2-7	TGTGCCAGCAGTCCCGGACAGGGGGCTTTATACGAGCAGTACTTC	CASSPGQGALYEQYF
TRBV4-1	16	NA	TRBJ2-1	TGCGCCAGCAGCCAATCTCCCAGGGAGGAATACAATGAGCAGTTCTTC	CASSQSPREEYNEQFF
TRBV4-3	10	NA	TRBJ2-7	TGCGCCAGCAGGACATACGAGCAGTACTTC	CASRTYEQYF
TRBV30	15	NA	TRBJ2-7	TGTGCCTGGAGCCTCAGGGGTGGGACATTTAGGGAGCAGTACTTC	CAWSLRGGTFREQYF
TRBV5-6	15	NA	TRBJ1-1	TGTGCCAGCAGCTTGGAGGGGTCGGGGAACACTGAAGCTTTCTTT	CASSLEGSGNTEAFF
TRBV15	13	NA	TRBJ1-4	TGTGCCACCAGCAGAGTACAGAACGAAAAACTGTTTTTT	CATSRVQNEKLFF
TRBV7-9	12	NA	TRBJ1-2	TGTGCCAGCAGTCCGCAGGACTATGGCTACACCTTC	CASSPQDYGYTF
TRBV5-1	14	NA	TRBJ1-3	TGCGCCAGCAGCTTGCAGGGGAGTGGAAACACCATATATTTT	CASSLQGSGNTIYF
TRBV5-4	13	NA	TRBJ1-1	TGTGCCAGCAGCGGTAGAGTGAACACTGAAGCTTTCTTT	CASSGRVNTEAFF
TRBV4-1	16	NA	TRBJ2-5	TGCGCCAGCAGCCAAGCTGGGACTGCAGTACAAGAGACCCAGTACTTC	CASSQAGTAVQETQYF
TRBV7-2	12	NA	TRBJ1-5	TGTGCCAGCAGCTTCGCCGGGCAGCCCCAGCATTTT	CASSFAGQPQHF
TRBV7-3	16	NA	TRBJ2-2	TGTGCCAGCAGCTTAACGACGGCGGCGAACACCGGGGAGCTGTTTTTT	CASSLTTAANTGELFF
TRBV20-1	11	NA	TRBJ1-6	TGCAGTGCTAGAACTCTACAGGGACTCCACTTT	CSARTLQGLHF
TRBV6-1	13	NA	TRBJ1-1	TGTGCCAGCAGTGAATACGCTGGGGGGGAAGCTTTCTTT	CASSEYAGGEAFF
TRBV5-1	14	NA	TRBJ2-7	TGCGCCAGCAGCTTGGAAGGACAGTCCTACGAGCAGTACTTC	CASSLEGQSYEQYF
TRBV15	17	TRBD1	TRBJ1-4	TGTGCCACCAGCAGGGGACAGGGAGATCCAACTAATGAAAAACTGTTTTTT	CATSRGQGDPTNEKLFF
TRBV6-5	13	NA	TRBJ2-3	TGTGCCAGCAGGAGAGACAGGATAGATACGCAGTATTTT	CASRRDRIDTQYF
TRBV9	14	TRBD1	TRBJ1-2	TGTGCCAGCAGCGCCGACAGGGGGGCTTTTGGCTACACCTTC	CASSADRGAFGYTF